This T cell receptor (beta chain) stems from a study of T cell responses to AZD1222 COVID-19 vaccine. Study-level results: Repertoires were obtained solely post-peak T cell response. Clonal diversity was possibly underestimated, and the donors were mostly white British, with more females. CD4 TCRs associated with vaccination spanned spike, dominating at 160-218 and 743-854.

Germline V gene sequence: CDR1 SGHNT, CDR2 YENEEA. This CDR3 comprises 15 residues. With 5 bases clipped from V and 2 bases from J, the junction kept 6 bases outside the gene matches. The method was immunoSEQ multiplex PCR; TCRdb's version includes in-frame clones alone and lacks a portion of them. The sample comprises approximately 140,000 clones, around 90% of which are singletons, and under 4% rests with the top ten. About this clone itself: Antigen specificity is unknown.

The chain carries TRBV11-3 and TRBJ2-5, with 9 bases identical to TRBD2. The sequencing here drew on peripheral blood, taken 28 days after the second AZD1222 dose. The source of this sequence is an adult who received the AZD1222 COVID-19 vaccine. The CDR3 bases are TGTGCCAGCAGCGAAACTAGCGGGCCGCAAGAGACCCAGTACTTC. This codes for CASSETSGPQETQYF. Drawing the rest from reference TRBV11-3 and TRBJ2-5, the complete variable domain is EAGVVQSPRYKIIEKKQPVAFWCNPISGHNTLYWYLQNLGQGPELLIRYENEEAVDDSQLPKDRFSAERLKGVDSTLKIQPAELGDSAVYLCASSETSGPQETQYFGPGTRLLVL.